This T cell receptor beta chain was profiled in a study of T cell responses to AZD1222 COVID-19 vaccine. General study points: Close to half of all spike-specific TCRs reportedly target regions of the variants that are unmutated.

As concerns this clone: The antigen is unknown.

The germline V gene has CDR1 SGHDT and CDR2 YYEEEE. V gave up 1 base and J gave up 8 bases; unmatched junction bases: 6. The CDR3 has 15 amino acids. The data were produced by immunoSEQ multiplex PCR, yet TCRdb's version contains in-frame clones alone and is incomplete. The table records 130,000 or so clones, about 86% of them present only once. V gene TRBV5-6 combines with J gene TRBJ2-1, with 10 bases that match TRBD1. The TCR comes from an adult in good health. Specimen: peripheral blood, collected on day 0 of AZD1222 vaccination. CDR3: CASSLNGQGGDEQFF. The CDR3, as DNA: TGTGCCAGCAGCTTGAACGGACAGGGGGGCGATGAGCAGTTCTTC.